This T cell receptor (beta chain) was captured by sequencing in a study of shared clonotypes between healthy human individuals. Across the whole study: Each donor had three CD4 naive, three CD4 memory, two CD8 naive and one CD8 memory plate. Overall study findings and caveats: In this cohort, only blood was sampled, and tissue repertoires likely differ.

Profiled with immunoSEQ multiplex PCR; TCRdb holds only in-frame clones, not every one. This repertoire shows about 610,000 clones, roughly 95% found once; its top ten account for more than 0.085%. Of note for this clone: The target antigen is unknown.

In the naive CD8 group, cells lacked CD45RO and were positively selected for CCR7, so terminally differentiated effector memory CD45RA+ cells were left out. This TCR was recovered from a woman aged 25-40 years in good health. Sequencing input: naive CD8+ T cells sorted from blood.

The CDR3 region is CASSLTERNEQFF. The CDR3 bases are TGTGCCAGCAGCTTGACAGAGAGGAATGAGCAGTTCTTC. The chain couples TRBV13 to TRBJ2-1, with D tentatively TRBD1 (5 bases). The V gene lost 3 bases and the J gene lost 7 bases, with 10 bases spanning the gap. Per the germline V gene, CDR1 is PRHDT and CDR2 is FYEKMQ (reference sequence). The CDR3 has 13 amino acids.